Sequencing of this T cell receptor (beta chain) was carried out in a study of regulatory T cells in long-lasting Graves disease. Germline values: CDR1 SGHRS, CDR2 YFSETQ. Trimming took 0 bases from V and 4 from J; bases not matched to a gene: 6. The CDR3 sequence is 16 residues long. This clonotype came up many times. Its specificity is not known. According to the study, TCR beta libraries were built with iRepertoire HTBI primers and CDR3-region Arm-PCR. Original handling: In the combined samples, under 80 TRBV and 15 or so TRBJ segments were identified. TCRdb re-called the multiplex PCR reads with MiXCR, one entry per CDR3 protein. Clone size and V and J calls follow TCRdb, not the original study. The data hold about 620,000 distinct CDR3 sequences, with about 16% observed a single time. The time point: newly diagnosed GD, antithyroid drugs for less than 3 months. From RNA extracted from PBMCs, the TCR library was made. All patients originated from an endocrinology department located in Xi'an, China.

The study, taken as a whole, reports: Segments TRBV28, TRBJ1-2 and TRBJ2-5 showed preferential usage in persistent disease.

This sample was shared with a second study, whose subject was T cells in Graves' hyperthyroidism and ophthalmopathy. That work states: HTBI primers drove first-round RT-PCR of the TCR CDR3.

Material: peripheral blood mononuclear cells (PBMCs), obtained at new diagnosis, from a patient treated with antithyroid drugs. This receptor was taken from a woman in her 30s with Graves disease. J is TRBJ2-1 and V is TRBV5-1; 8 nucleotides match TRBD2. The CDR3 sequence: CASSLGGGGQYNEQFF. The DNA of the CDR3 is TGCGCCAGCAGCTTGGGAGGCGGGGGGCAATACAATGAGCAGTTCTTC.